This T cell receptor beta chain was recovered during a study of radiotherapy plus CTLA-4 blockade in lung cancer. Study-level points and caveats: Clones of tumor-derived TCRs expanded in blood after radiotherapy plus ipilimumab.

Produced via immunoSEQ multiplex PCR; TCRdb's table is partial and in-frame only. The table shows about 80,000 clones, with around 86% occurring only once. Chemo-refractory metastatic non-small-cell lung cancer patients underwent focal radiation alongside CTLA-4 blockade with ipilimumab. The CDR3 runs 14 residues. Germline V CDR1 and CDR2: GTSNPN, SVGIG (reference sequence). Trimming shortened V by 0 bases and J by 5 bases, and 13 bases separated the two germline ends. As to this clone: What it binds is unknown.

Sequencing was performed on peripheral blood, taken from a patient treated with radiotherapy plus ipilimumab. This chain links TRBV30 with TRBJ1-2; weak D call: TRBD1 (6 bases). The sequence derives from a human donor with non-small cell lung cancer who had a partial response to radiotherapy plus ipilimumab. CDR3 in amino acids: CAWSVGGGGYGYTF. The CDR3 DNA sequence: TGTGCCTGGAGTGTAGGGGGGGGTGGTTATGGCTACACCTTC.